The rows below give T cell receptor beta chains drawn from one sample of a study of identifying expanded T cells in peripheral blood. Clones were read by immunoSEQ multiplex PCR, and TCRdb kept only the in-frame ones, dropping some. The sample includes tens of thousands of clones, approximately 85% of them seen just once. Sequences were obtained from blood. These receptors originate from a person aged 18 to 75 in good health. Both conserved end residues are part of each CDR3.

v_gene: TRBV15; j_gene: TRBJ1-5; CDR3aa: CATSKPNQPQHF
v_gene: TRBV5-1; j_gene: TRBJ2-1; CDR3aa: CASSGASGSSYNEQFF
v_gene: TRBV5-1; j_gene: TRBJ1-3; CDR3aa: CASSPSGTARNTIYF
v_gene: TRBV19; j_gene: TRBJ1-6; CDR3aa: CASSTGGLYNSPLHF
v_gene: TRBV6-1; j_gene: TRBJ2-2; CDR3aa: CASSAGRDTGELFF
v_gene: TRBV9; j_gene: TRBJ1-2; CDR3aa: CASSVEDRGYGYTF
v_gene: TRBV5-1; j_gene: TRBJ2-1; CDR3aa: CASSYGGSQDNEQFF
v_gene: TRBV7-8; j_gene: TRBJ2-3; CDR3aa: CASSLVGGRGNTQYF
v_gene: TRBV12-5; j_gene: TRBJ1-5; CDR3aa: CASGLARGAQRTFYSNQPQHF
v_gene: TRBV5-4; j_gene: TRBJ1-1; CDR3aa: CASSPPGRMNTEAFF
v_gene: TRBV13; j_gene: TRBJ2-7; CDR3aa: CASSLGARPVQYF
v_gene: TRBV2; j_gene: TRBJ2-5; CDR3aa: CASSEAGLPQETQYF
v_gene: TRBV5-1; j_gene: TRBJ2-5; CDR3aa: CASSWSNGGETQYF
v_gene: TRBV19; j_gene: TRBJ1-2; CDR3aa: CASSTRDGYGYTF
v_gene: TRBV6-1; j_gene: TRBJ2-7; CDR3aa: CASSESASALYEQYF
v_gene: TRBV5-4; j_gene: TRBJ2-3; CDR3aa: CASNTGENRASTDTQYF
v_gene: TRBV4-1; j_gene: TRBJ1-2; CDR3aa: CASSQAPYGYTF
v_gene: TRBV18; j_gene: TRBJ1-1; CDR3aa: CASSPKDRTTEAFF
v_gene: TRBV5-4; j_gene: TRBJ2-5; CDR3aa: CASSPQTRSETQYF
v_gene: TRBV6-5; j_gene: TRBJ2-2; CDR3aa: CASSYYPNTGELFF
v_gene: TRBV7-2; j_gene: TRBJ1-3; CDR3aa: CASSLGGGLNSGNTIYF
v_gene: TRBV2; j_gene: TRBJ2-5; CDR3aa: CASSEKGYQETQYF
v_gene: TRBV6-1; j_gene: TRBJ2-7; CDR3aa: CVALGNSYEQYF
v_gene: TRBV14; j_gene: TRBJ1-6; CDR3aa: CASSQGKVAPLHF
v_gene: TRBV11-3; j_gene: TRBJ1-1; CDR3aa: CASSLRQGAEAFF
v_gene: TRBV9; j_gene: TRBJ1-3; CDR3aa: CASSDHRSSGNTIYF
v_gene: TRBV4-1; j_gene: TRBJ1-5; CDR3aa: CASSQGRNAGQPQHF
v_gene: TRBV15; j_gene: TRBJ2-1; CDR3aa: CATSRGGIHNEQFF
v_gene: TRBV11-3; j_gene: TRBJ2-1; CDR3aa: CASSLVNEQFF
v_gene: TRBV4-2; j_gene: TRBJ2-7; CDR3aa: CASSLGVVTGVDEQYF
v_gene: TRBV7-3; j_gene: TRBJ2-2; CDR3aa: CASSLSRGSSNTGELFF
v_gene: TRBV9; j_gene: TRBJ1-3; CDR3aa: CASSPDWTSSGNTIYF
v_gene: TRBV15; j_gene: TRBJ2-5; CDR3aa: CATSRVPVRVDETQYF
v_gene: TRBV28; j_gene: TRBJ2-7; CDR3aa: CASSLLAGSSYEQYF